What follows is one T cell receptor beta chain and its context. Its matching antigen is unknown. The CDR3 sequence is 13 residues long. Germline CDR1 SEHNR, CDR2 FQNEAQ (reference sequence). Trimming removed 2 bases at V and 1 base at J, with 4 bases between. The sample belongs to a study of tumor-infiltrating lymphocytes in localized non-small cell lung cancer. The wider study: The cohort mixed smokers and never-smokers, several histologies, and some post-neoadjuvant-chemotherapy samples. Tumor tissue and non-adjacent uninvolved lung came from each patient.

Clones were read by immunoSEQ multiplex PCR, and TCRdb kept only the in-frame ones, dropping some. Among 10,000 to 15,000 clones listed, 66% were seen once. Study outcomes and limitations: IM1 and IM2 tumors showed no difference in T-cell fraction. No link was found between tumor T-cell fraction and recurrence-free survival.

Material for sequencing was lung tumor tissue. J is TRBJ2-3 and V is TRBV7-9; no clear D. The clonotype was recovered from a human donor with non-small cell lung cancer. The DNA of the CDR3 is TGTGCCAGCAGCTTACTCGGCACAGATACGCAGTATTTT. Protein sequence: CASSLLGTDTQYF.